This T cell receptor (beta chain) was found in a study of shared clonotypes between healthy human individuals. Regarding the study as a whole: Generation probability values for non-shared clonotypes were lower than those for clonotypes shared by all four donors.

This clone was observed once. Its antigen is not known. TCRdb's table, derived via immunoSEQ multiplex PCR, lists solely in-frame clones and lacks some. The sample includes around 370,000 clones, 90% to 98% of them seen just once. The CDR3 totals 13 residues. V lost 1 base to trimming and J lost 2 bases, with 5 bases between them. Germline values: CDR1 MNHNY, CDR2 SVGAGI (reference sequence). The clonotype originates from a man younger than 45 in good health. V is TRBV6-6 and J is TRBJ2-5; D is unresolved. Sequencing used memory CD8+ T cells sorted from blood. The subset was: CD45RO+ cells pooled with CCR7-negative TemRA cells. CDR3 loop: CASSYFQQETQYF. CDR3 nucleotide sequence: TGTGCCAGCAGTTACTTTCAACAAGAGACCCAGTACTTC.